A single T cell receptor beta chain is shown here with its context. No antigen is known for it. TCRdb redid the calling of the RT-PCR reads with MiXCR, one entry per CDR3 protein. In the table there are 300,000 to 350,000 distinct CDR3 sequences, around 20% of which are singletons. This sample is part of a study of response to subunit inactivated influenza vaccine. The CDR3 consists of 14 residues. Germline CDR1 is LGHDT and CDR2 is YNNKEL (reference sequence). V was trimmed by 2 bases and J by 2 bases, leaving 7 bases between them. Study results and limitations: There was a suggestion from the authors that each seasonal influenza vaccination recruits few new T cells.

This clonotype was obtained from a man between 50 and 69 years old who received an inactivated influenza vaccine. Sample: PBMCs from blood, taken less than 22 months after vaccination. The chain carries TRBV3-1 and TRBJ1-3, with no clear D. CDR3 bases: TGTGCCAGCAGCCAAAACTCGGCTGGAAACACCATATATTTT. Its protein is CASSQNSAGNTIYF.